The 22 T cell receptor beta chains listed next were all sequenced from one sample in a study of blood T cells in healthy people across ages. A second PCR, run for about 6 to 11 cycles, used a sample-barcoded 5' primer plus a J-beta primer mix. Using its own MiXCR run on the 5' RACE reads, TCRdb lists one record per CDR3 protein. The table shows 1,500,000 or so distinct CDR3 sequences, with approximately 59% occurring only once. Sequencing was carried out using blood. All receptors come from a man aged 18 to 29 in good health.

The gene calls are TRBV4-3 and TRBJ2-1; 7 bases agree with TRBD2. V gave up 3 bases and J gave up 6 bases; unmatched junction bases: 8. Germline values: CDR1 LGHNA, CDR2 YSLEER. This CDR3 has 15 amino acids. The DNA of the CDR3 is TGCGCCAGCAGCCAGGGACTATCTACAATCAATGAGCAGTTCTTC. Amino acid sequence: CASSQGLSTINEQFF.

The chain combines TRBV5-1 with TRBJ2-5; perhaps TRBD1 as D (5 bases). Germline V lookup: CDR1 SGHRS, CDR2 YFSETQ. This CDR3 is 15 amino acids long. Deletions cut 5 bases from V and 0 bases from J, with 14 bases between. Written as DNA, the CDR3 is TGCGCCAGCAGGGAGTCAGGGTTGTACCAAGAGACCCAGTACTTC. Translation: CASRESGLYQETQYF.

This clonotype has just a few counts. The rearrangement joins TRBV18 to TRBJ1-4; D is ambiguous. Trimming shortened V by 2 bases and J by 8 bases, and 12 bases separated the two germline ends. Germline V lookup: CDR1 KGHSH, CDR2 LQKENI. This CDR3 is built from 14 residues. The CDR3 sequence: CASSPDLDEEKLFF. CDR3 sequence (DNA): TGTGCCAGCTCACCAGATTTAGACGAGGAAAAACTGTTTTTT.

The V and J genes are TRBV11-2 and TRBJ2-1; 10 bases agree with TRBD2. This CDR3 comprises 15 residues. Losses at the gene ends were 0 bases for V and 7 bases for J; bases not matched to a gene: 3. CDR1 and CDR2 (germline): SGHAT, FQNNGV. CDR3: CASSLEVTSGNEQFF. In nucleotides, the CDR3 is TGTGCCAGCAGCTTAGAGGTGACTAGCGGGAATGAGCAGTTCTTC.

The V gene is TRBV25-1, the J gene TRBJ1-4; 7 bases line up with TRBD1. The CDR3 contains 15 residues. J lost 6 bases, V lost 0 bases, and 4 bases had no gene match. Germline V gene data show CDR1 as MGHDK and CDR2 as SYGVNS. Written as DNA, the CDR3 is TGTGCCAGCAGTGAATATAGAGGGGGCGATGAAAAACTGTTTTTT. It specifies CASSEYRGGDEKLFF.

The chain carries TRBV11-2 and TRBJ2-7, with 14 bases identical to TRBD2. The CDR3 spans 16 residues. Germline V gene data show CDR1 as SGHAT and CDR2 as FQNNGV. The J segment lost 4 bases and the V segment lost 6 bases, leaving 8 bases of the junction unmatched. This chain's CDR3 is CASRSAGTSGSYEQYF. The DNA for the CDR3 is TGTGCCAGCAGGTCAGCCGGGACTAGCGGGAGTTACGAGCAGTACTTC.

The CDR3, as DNA: TGTGCCAGCAGCCAGCCGGGGAATACGCAGTATTTT. It codes for CASSQPGNTQYF. This chain links TRBV12-3 or TRBV12-4 with TRBJ2-3; D is possibly TRBD2 (5 bases). There are 12 residues in the CDR3. V lost 6 bases, J lost 7 bases, and 11 bases lay in between.

The rearrangement uses TRBV20-1 and TRBJ2-7; D is tentatively TRBD1 or TRBD2 (5 bases each). Per the germline V gene, CDR1 is DFQATT and CDR2 is SNEGSKA (reference sequence). CDR3 length equals 13 residues. Trimming removed 0 bases from V and 6 bases from J, with 12 bases in between. CDR3 bases: TGCAGTGCTAGAGATCTCGGGGACGGCGAGCAGTACTTC. The encoded protein is CSARDLGDGEQYF.

The V gene is TRBV11-2, the J gene TRBJ2-5; 13 nucleotides align to TRBD2. The CDR3 length is 17 residues. CDR1 is SGHAT and CDR2 is FQNNGV in the germline V gene. Trimming at V came to 4 bases and at J to 3 bases, leaving 8 bases not matched to a gene. The CDR3 bases are TGTGCCAGCAGCTCGCCTACTAGCGGGGGGGATGAAGAGACCCAGTACTTC. Its translation: CASSSPTSGGDEETQYF.

The genes are TRBV6-5 and TRBJ1-6; 7 bases line up with TRBD1. The germline V gene has CDR1 MNHEY and CDR2 SVGAGI. V lost 7 bases and J lost 8; bases outside the gene matches: 11. CDR3 length: 15 residues. This CDR3 reads CASMKVNRGYSPLHF. CDR3 coding DNA: TGTGCCAGCATGAAGGTCAACAGGGGTTATTCACCCCTCCACTTT.

The rearrangement joins TRBV5-1 to TRBJ2-1; 9 bases match TRBD1. Germline V gives CDR1 SGHRS, CDR2 YFSETQ. With 5 bases clipped from V and 0 bases from J, the junction kept 15 bases outside the gene matches. The CDR3 is made up of 19 amino acids. In DNA, the CDR3 is TGCGCCAGCAGACCCAGGGGGACAGGGTATTCGAGCTCCTACAATGAGCAGTTCTTC. It codes for CASRPRGTGYSSSYNEQFF.

V is TRBV7-9 and J is TRBJ2-1; perhaps TRBD1 as D (5 bases). Germline V lookup: CDR1 SEHNR, CDR2 FQNEAQ (reference sequence). The germline V and J ends were trimmed by 5 bases and 3 bases, with 14 bases remaining between them. The CDR3 is made up of 15 amino acids. The CDR3 DNA reads TGTGCCAGCAGCCCAAAGAACAGGAGCTACAATGAGCAGTTCTTC. Encoded protein: CASSPKNRSYNEQFF.

CDR3 in amino acids: CASSPRQGLGSYNEQYF. The CDR3 region has the DNA TGTGCCAGCAGCCCAAGACAGGGACTTGGCTCCTACAATGAGCAGTACTTC. The gene calls are TRBV7-9 and TRBJ2-5, with D possibly matching TRBD1 (7 bases). Between the trimmed V and J ends, which lost 5 bases and 11 bases, there was a span of 30 bases. Germline CDR1 SEHNR, CDR2 FQNEAQ (reference sequence). This CDR3 is 17 amino acids long.

This clonotype has a handful of counts. The chain is built from TRBV29-1 and TRBJ2-7, with 9 bases fitting TRBD1. CDR1 is SQVTM, CDR2 ANQGSEA, per germline. The junction had 8 bases not matched to a gene; V was cut back by 2 bases and J by 0 bases. The length of the CDR3 is 16 residues. CDR3 residues: CSVEQGDRANSYEQYF. As DNA, the CDR3 is TGCAGCGTTGAACAGGGGGACAGGGCTAACTCCTACGAGCAGTACTTC.

This chain connects TRBV9 to TRBJ2-3; no clear D gene. Germline CDR1 is SGDLS and CDR2 is YYNGEE. V was clipped by 4 bases and J by 4 bases, with 16 bases between them. The CDR3 consists of 15 residues. The CDR3 is CASSLRTRFADTQYF. In DNA form, the CDR3 reads TGTGCCAGCAGCCTAAGAACGCGATTTGCAGATACGCAGTATTTT.

CDR3 bases: TGCGCCAGCAGCTTGGTGGGACAGGGAAACGCTGAAGCTTTCTTT. This gives the protein CASSLVGQGNAEAFF. The chain employs TRBV5-1 and TRBJ1-1; 9 bases fit TRBD1. CDR3 length: 15 residues. With V trimmed by 0 bases and J by 6 bases, 6 bases remained unmatched. Germline CDR1 and CDR2: SGHRS and YFSETQ.

At least ten counts were recorded for this clonotype. The gene calls are TRBV2 and TRBJ2-1; D remains unclear. Looked up from germline, CDR1 is SNHLY and CDR2 is FYNNEI. This CDR3 is built from 11 residues. The V and J ends lost 3 bases and 3 bases respectively, with 0 bases between them. The CDR3 loop reads CASSDYNEQFF. CDR3 nucleotide sequence: TGTGCCAGCAGTGACTACAATGAGCAGTTCTTC.

The sample holds one count of this clonotype. The rearrangement joins TRBV29-1 to TRBJ2-1; D unclear. Germline values: CDR1 SQVTM, CDR2 ANQGSEA. CDR3 length: 15 residues. Trimming shortened V by 0 bases and J by 8 bases, and 17 bases separated the two germline ends. The CDR3 loop reads CSVEEEMGLRDEQFF. The CDR3 DNA reads as TGCAGCGTTGAAGAAGAAATGGGCCTTCGGGATGAGCAGTTCTTC.

In this sample, this clonotype turned up a few times. The chain links TRBV5-1 to TRBJ2-3; TRBD1 aligns across 7 bases. V gave up 4 bases and J gave up 6 bases; unmatched junction bases: 2. Per the germline V gene, CDR1 is SGHRS and CDR2 is YFSETQ. The CDR3 runs to 12 residues. The CDR3 DNA sequence: TGCGCCAGCAGCATACAGGGGGATACGCAGTATTTT. Its protein is CASSIQGDTQYF.

The gene calls are TRBV6-2 or TRBV6-3 and TRBJ2-1; TRBD1 aligns across 7 bases. CDR3 size: 15 residues. Germline V lookup: CDR1 MNHEY, CDR2 SVGEGT. The J segment lost 7 bases and the V segment lost 0 bases, leaving 6 bases of the junction unmatched. CDR3 loop: CASSYSRETGNEQFF. DNA of the CDR3: TGTGCCAGCAGTTACTCGAGGGAGACAGGGAATGAGCAGTTCTTC.

The gene calls are TRBV6-2 or TRBV6-3 and TRBJ2-4; tentative D call: TRBD1 (6 bases). The DNA end lines up better with TRBJ2-7; the J call may be wrong. Per the germline V gene, CDR1 is MNHEY and CDR2 is SVGEGT. The CDR3 is 12 residues long. The CDR3 protein is CASTQTGREQYF. The CDR3 region has the DNA TGTGCCAGCACCCAAACAGGGCGCGAGCAGTACTTC.

The chain uses TRBV20-1 and TRBJ1-1; D perhaps matches TRBD1 (5 bases). The CDR3 sequence is 13 residues long. Trimming removed 4 bases from V and 3 bases from J, with 12 bases in between. CDR1 and CDR2 from the germline V gene are DFQATT and SNEGSKA (reference sequence). CDR3 DNA: TGCAGTGCTAAAGGGTGGGGGTACACTGAAGCTTTCTTT. It specifies CSAKGWGYTEAFF.